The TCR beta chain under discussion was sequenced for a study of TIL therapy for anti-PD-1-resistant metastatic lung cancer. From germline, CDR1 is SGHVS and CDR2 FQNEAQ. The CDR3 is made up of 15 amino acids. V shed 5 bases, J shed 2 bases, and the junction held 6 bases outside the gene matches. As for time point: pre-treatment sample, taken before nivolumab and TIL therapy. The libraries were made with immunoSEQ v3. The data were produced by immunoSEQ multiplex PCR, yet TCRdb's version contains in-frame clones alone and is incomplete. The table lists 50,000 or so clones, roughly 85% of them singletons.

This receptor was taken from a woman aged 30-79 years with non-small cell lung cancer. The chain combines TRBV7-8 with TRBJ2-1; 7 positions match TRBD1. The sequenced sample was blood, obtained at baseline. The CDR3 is CASSVPQGTYNEQFF. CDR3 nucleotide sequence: TGTGCCAGCAGCGTACCACAGGGGACCTACAATGAGCAGTTCTTC.